The rows below give T cell receptor beta chains drawn from one sample of a study of T cell responses to AZD1222 COVID-19 vaccine. Sequencing used immunoSEQ multiplex PCR; TCRdb keeps in-frame clones, though not all of them. This sample has fewer than 150,000 clones; more than 85% occur once, and the top ten carry around 5%. The material was peripheral blood, obtained on day 0 of AZD1222 vaccination. The source is an adult in good health. Each CDR3 is given with its conserved first and last residue. Each record gives: J gene, V gene, clone size, D gene, CDR3 length, CDR3 DNA, CDR3 protein. A D gene is named only where the DNA matches it firmly. Only part of the rows carry a size: once, few, many, or a class if the clone is expanded.

J: TRBJ1-2; V: TRBV19; size: .; D: TRBD1; length: 16; DNA: TGTGCCAGTACCCCCTCTTGGGAGGGGGCGCGCTATGGCTACACCTTC; CDR3: CASTPSWEGARYGYTF
J: TRBJ1-1; V: TRBV30; size: .; D: .; length: 13; DNA: TGTGCCTGGAGTGATCACCTGAACACTGAAGCTTTCTTT; CDR3: CAWSDHLNTEAFF
J: TRBJ2-7; V: TRBV21-1; size: .; D: .; length: 19; DNA: TGTGCCAGCAGCATTTGGGGACACAGGGGTTCTTTCCACTCCTACGAGCAGTACTTC; CDR3: CASSIWGHRGSFHSYEQYF
J: TRBJ2-7; V: TRBV5-1; size: .; D: .; length: 11; DNA: TGCGCCAGTCAGGAGTCCTACGAGCAGTACTTC; CDR3: CASQESYEQYF
J: TRBJ1-2; V: TRBV6-5; size: .; D: TRBD1; length: 16; DNA: TGTGCCAGCAGTTACTCGAAGGGCAGGGGGGACTATGGCTACACCTTC; CDR3: CASSYSKGRGDYGYTF
J: TRBJ2-5; V: TRBV5-1; size: .; D: TRBD2; length: 15; DNA: TGCGCCAGCAGCCAAACTAGCGGGGGGTCATGGACCCAGTACTTC; CDR3: CASSQTSGGSWTQYF
J: TRBJ2-7; V: TRBV6-5; size: .; D: .; length: 14; DNA: TGTGCCAGCATAGGGGCAGGGTACTCCTACGAGCAGTACTTC; CDR3: CASIGAGYSYEQYF
J: TRBJ2-2; V: TRBV19; size: .; D: TRBD2; length: 17; DNA: TGTGCCAGTAGTATTTTTCCGGGAGGGATCGGTACCGGGGAGCTGTTTTTT; CDR3: CASSIFPGGIGTGELFF
J: TRBJ1-6; V: TRBV6-5; size: .; D: .; length: 14; DNA: TGTGCCAGCAGTTACGGGGAAAGAAATTCACCCCTCCACTTT; CDR3: CASSYGERNSPLHF
J: TRBJ1-1; V: TRBV29-1; size: .; D: .; length: 12; DNA: TGCAGTGTGGGGCATACGAACACTGAAGCTTTCTTT; CDR3: CSVGHTNTEAFF
J: TRBJ2-7; V: TRBV27; size: few; D: TRBD1; length: 15; DNA: TGTGCCAGCAGTCCATCCCCGGGACAGGGCTACGAGCAGTACTTC; CDR3: CASSPSPGQGYEQYF
J: TRBJ2-3; V: TRBV7-9; size: .; D: .; length: 15; DNA: TGTGCCAGCAGCTTAGTGAGTAGCAACACAGATACGCAGTATTTT; CDR3: CASSLVSSNTDTQYF
J: TRBJ2-7; V: TRBV7-6; size: .; D: .; length: 15; DNA: TGTGCCAGCAGCCAGGAGGGAGGACCGGCCTACGAGCAGTACTTC; CDR3: CASSQEGGPAYEQYF
J: TRBJ2-3; V: TRBV6-5; size: .; D: TRBD1; length: 14; DNA: TGTGCCAGCACCTTGGGACAGGGCACAGATACGCAGTATTTT; CDR3: CASTLGQGTDTQYF
J: TRBJ2-7; V: TRBV30; size: .; D: .; length: 12; DNA: TGTGCCTGGAGTAAGGGAAACTACGAGCAGTACTTC; CDR3: CAWSKGNYEQYF
J: TRBJ1-1; V: TRBV7-9; size: .; D: .; length: 10; DNA: TGTGCCAGCAGCGATACTGAAGCTTTCTTT; CDR3: CASSDTEAFF
J: TRBJ2-2; V: TRBV7-9; size: .; D: TRBD2; length: 15; DNA: TGTGCCAGCAGGAGCGGGGGAGTTAACACCGGGGAGCTGTTTTTT; CDR3: CASRSGGVNTGELFF
J: TRBJ2-3; V: TRBV5-8; size: .; D: .; length: 15; DNA: TGTGCCAGCAGCCCCCGGAGGGGAGTAACAGATACGCAGTATTTT; CDR3: CASSPRRGVTDTQYF
J: TRBJ2-1; V: TRBV7-9; size: .; D: .; length: 14; DNA: TGTGCCAGCAGCTTTTACTCGGGCGGCAATGAGCAGTTCTTC; CDR3: CASSFYSGGNEQFF
J: TRBJ2-1; V: TRBV19; size: .; D: TRBD2; length: 16; DNA: TGTGCCAGTAGTCTGCGACTAGCGGGATTAACCGATGAGCAGTTCTTC; CDR3: CASSLRLAGLTDEQFF
J: TRBJ1-5; V: TRBV6-2/TRBV6-3; size: .; D: TRBD1; length: 15; DNA: TGTGCCAGCAGTTATAAGGACAGGGCGGATCAGCCCCAGCATTTT; CDR3: CASSYKDRADQPQHF
J: TRBJ1-3; V: TRBV3-1/TRBV3-2; size: .; D: .; length: 16; DNA: TGTGCCAGCAGCCTGAAGGTCCAAAGCTCTGGAAACACCATATATTTT; CDR3: CASSLKVQSSGNTIYF
J: TRBJ1-5; V: TRBV3-1/TRBV3-2; size: .; D: TRBD1; length: 15; DNA: TGTGCCAGCAGCCCCGGGACAGGGGGGAATCAGCCCCAGCATTTT; CDR3: CASSPGTGGNQPQHF
J: TRBJ1-1; V: TRBV20-1; size: once; D: .; length: 13; DNA: TGCAGTGCTAGTGGACGGCACAACACTGAAGCTTTCTTT; CDR3: CSASGRHNTEAFF
J: TRBJ2-7; V: TRBV5-1; size: .; D: .; length: 15; DNA: TGCGCCAGCAGCAGCTCCGTCCAGTCGCCGGGGGAGCAGTACTTC; CDR3: CASSSSVQSPGEQYF
J: TRBJ1-4; V: TRBV4-2; size: .; D: TRBD1; length: 16; DNA: TGTGCCAGCAGCCGGGCGGCCGGGACAGGGGACTTCGAACTGTTTTTT; CDR3: CASSRAAGTGDFELFF
J: TRBJ2-7; V: TRBV20-1; size: few; D: .; length: 11; DNA: TGCAGTGCTTTCAGCTCCTACGAGCAGTACTTC; CDR3: CSAFSSYEQYF
J: TRBJ1-2; V: TRBV29-1; size: .; D: .; length: 14; DNA: TGCAGCGTTGAAATTGCACAGCCTAACTATGGCTACACCTTC; CDR3: CSVEIAQPNYGYTF
J: TRBJ2-7; V: TRBV5-1; size: .; D: TRBD1; length: 14; DNA: TGCGCCAGCAGCTTGGAAGGGACAGGGAATCTGCAGTACTTC; CDR3: CASSLEGTGNLQYF
J: TRBJ2-7; V: TRBV6-5; size: .; D: .; length: 13; DNA: TGTGCCCACAAGGACTCCGGGACCTACGAGCAGTACTTC; CDR3: CAHKDSGTYEQYF
J: TRBJ1-3; V: TRBV3-1/TRBV3-2; size: .; D: TRBD1; length: 16; DNA: TGTGCCAGCAGCACTACCAGGGGGATGGCTGGAAACACCATATATTTT; CDR3: CASSTTRGMAGNTIYF
J: TRBJ1-2; V: TRBV2; size: .; D: .; length: 13; DNA: TGTGCCAGTAGGGGGATGGTTAACTATGGCTACACCTTC; CDR3: CASRGMVNYGYTF
J: TRBJ1-1; V: TRBV19; size: .; D: .; length: 13; DNA: TGTGCCAGTATGACAAATTGGAACACTGAAGCTTTCTTT; CDR3: CASMTNWNTEAFF